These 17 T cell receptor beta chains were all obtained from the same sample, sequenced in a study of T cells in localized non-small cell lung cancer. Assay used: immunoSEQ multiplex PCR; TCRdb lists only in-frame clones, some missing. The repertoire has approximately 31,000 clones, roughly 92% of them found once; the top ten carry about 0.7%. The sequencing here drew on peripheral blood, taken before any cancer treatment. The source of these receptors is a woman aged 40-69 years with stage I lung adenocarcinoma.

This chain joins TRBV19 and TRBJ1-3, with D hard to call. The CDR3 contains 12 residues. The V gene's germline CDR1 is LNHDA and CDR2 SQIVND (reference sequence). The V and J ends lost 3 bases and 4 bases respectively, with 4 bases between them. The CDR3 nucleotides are TGTGCCAGTAGTATCTCCGGAAACACCATATATTTT. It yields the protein CASSISGNTIYF.

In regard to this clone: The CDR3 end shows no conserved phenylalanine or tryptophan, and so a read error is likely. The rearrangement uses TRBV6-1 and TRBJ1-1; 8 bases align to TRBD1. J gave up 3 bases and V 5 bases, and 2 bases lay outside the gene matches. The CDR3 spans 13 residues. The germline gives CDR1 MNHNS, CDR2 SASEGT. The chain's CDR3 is CASSKQGDTEAFL. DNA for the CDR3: TGTGCCAGCAGTAAACAGGGGGACACTGAAGCTTTCCTT.

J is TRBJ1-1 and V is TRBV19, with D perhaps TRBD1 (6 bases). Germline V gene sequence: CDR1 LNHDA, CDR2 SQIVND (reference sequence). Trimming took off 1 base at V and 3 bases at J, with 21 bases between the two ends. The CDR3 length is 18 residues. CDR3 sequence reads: CASSIGGTPYLGDTEAFF. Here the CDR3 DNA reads TGTGCCAGTAGTATAGGAGGGACACCTTATTTGGGTGACACTGAAGCTTTCTTT.

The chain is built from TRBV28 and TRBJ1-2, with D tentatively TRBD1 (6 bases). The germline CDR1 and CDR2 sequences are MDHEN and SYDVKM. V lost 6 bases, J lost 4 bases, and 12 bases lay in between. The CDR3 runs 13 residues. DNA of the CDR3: TGTGCCAGCAGCGGACAGCGTCCCTATGGCTACACCTTC. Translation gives CASSGQRPYGYTF.

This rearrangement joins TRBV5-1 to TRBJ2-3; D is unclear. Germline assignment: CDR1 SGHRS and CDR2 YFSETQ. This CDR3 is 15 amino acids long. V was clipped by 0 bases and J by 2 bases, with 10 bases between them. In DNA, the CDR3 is TGCGCCAGCAGCTTGGAAGGGCTTCCCACAGATACGCAGTATTTT. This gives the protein CASSLEGLPTDTQYF.

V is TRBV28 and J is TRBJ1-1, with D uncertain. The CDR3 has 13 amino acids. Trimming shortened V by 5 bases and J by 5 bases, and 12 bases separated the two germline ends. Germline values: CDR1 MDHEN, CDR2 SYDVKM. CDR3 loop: CASSPPVRTEAFF. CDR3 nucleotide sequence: TGTGCCAGCAGTCCTCCGGTGAGGACTGAAGCTTTCTTT.

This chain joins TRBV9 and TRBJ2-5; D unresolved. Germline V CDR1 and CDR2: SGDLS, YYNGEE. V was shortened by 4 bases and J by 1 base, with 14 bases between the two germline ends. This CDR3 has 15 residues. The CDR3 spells CASSPEGRRQETQYF. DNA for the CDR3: TGTGCCAGCAGCCCCGAAGGGCGGCGCCAAGAGACCCAGTACTTC.

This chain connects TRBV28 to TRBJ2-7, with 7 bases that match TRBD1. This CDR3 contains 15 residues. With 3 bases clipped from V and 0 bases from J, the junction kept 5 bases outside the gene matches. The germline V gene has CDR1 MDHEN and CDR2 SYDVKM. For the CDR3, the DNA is TGTGCCAGCAGTTTCTTCCGGGACAGCTCCTACGAGCAGTACTTC. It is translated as CASSFFRDSSYEQYF. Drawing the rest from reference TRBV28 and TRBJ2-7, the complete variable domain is DVKVTQSSRYLVKRTGEKVFLECVQDMDHENMFWYRQDPGLGLRLIYFSYDVKMKEKGDIPEGYSVSREKKERFSLILESASTNQTSMYLCASSFFRDSSYEQYFGPGTRLTVT.

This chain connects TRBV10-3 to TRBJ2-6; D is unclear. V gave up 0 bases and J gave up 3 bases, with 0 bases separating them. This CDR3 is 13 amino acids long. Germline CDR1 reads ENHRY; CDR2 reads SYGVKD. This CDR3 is CAISESGANVLTF. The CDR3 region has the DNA TGTGCCATCAGTGAGTCTGGGGCCAACGTCCTGACTTTC.

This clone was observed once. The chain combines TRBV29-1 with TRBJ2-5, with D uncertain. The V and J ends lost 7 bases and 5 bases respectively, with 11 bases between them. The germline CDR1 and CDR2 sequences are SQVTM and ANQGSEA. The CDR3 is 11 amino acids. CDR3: CSALRLETQYF. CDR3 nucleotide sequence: TGCAGCGCCCTTAGGTTGGAGACCCAGTACTTC.

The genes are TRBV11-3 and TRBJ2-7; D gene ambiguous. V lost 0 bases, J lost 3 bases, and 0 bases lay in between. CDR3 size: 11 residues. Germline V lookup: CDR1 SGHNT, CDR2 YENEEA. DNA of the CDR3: TGTGCCAGCAGCTTAGACTACGAGCAGTACTTC. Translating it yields CASSLDYEQYF.

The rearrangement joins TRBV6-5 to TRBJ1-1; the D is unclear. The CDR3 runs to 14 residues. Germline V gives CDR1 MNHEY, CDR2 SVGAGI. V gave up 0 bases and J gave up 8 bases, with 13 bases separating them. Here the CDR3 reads CASSYSREGREAFF. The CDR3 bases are TGTGCCAGCAGTTACTCGAGGGAGGGTAGAGAAGCTTTCTTT.

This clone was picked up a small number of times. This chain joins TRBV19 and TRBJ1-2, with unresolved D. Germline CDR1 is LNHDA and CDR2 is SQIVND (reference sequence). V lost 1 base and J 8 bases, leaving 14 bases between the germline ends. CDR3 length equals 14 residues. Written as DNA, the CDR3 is TGTGCCAGTAGTATAGCCCTGGCGTCTCGAGGCTACACCTTC. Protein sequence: CASSIALASRGYTF.

The CDR3 DNA follows: TGTGCCAGCAGCCACGACAGTATATATGGCTACACCTTC. Its protein is CASSHDSIYGYTF. The chain combines TRBV11-3 with TRBJ1-2; D is perhaps TRBD1 (5 bases). The V end was cut by 5 bases, the J end by 5 bases, with 12 bases between. Germline V gene data show CDR1 as SGHNT and CDR2 as YENEEA. The CDR3 has 13 residues.

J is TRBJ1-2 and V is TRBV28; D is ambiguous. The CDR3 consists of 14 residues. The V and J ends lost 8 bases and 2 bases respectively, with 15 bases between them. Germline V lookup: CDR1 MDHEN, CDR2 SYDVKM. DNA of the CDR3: TGTGCCAGCTACCCGTGGCAGGCCAACTATGGCTACACCTTC. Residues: CASYPWQANYGYTF.

CDR3 coding DNA: TGCAGCGTTGAGGAATCGGGCGGGTATGGCTACACCTTC. Encoded protein: CSVEESGGYGYTF. The V gene is TRBV29-1, the J gene TRBJ1-2; no definite D call. The CDR3 is 13 residues long. V was cut by 3 bases and J by 5 bases, with 13 bases left in between. CDR1 SQVTM and CDR2 ANQGSEA come from the germline V gene. Looking up the rest from reference TRBV29-1 and TRBJ1-2 gives the full variable domain: SAVISQKPSRDICQRGTSLTIQCQVDSQVTMMFWYRQQPGQSLTLIATANQGSEATYESGFVIDKFPISRPNLTFSTLTVSNMSPEDSSIYLCSVEESGGYGYTFGSGTRLTVV.

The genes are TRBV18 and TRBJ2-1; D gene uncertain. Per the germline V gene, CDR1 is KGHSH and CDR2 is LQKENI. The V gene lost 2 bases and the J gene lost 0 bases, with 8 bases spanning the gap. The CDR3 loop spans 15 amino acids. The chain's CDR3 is CASSPTRISYNEQFF. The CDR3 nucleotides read TGTGCCAGCTCACCAACGCGGATCTCCTACAATGAGCAGTTCTTC.